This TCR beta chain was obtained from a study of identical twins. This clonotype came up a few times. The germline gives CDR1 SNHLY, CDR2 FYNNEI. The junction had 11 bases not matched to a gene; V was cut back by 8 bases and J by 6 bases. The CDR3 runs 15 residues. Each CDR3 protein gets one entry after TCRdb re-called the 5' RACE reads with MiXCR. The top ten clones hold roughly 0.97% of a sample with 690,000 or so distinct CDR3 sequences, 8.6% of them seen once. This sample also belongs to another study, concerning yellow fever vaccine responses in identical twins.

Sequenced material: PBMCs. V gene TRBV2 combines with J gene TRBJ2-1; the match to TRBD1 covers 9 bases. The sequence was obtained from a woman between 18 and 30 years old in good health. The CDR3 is CASLSRGQGPNEQFF. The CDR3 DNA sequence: TGTGCCAGCCTCTCACGGGGACAGGGACCCAATGAGCAGTTCTTC.